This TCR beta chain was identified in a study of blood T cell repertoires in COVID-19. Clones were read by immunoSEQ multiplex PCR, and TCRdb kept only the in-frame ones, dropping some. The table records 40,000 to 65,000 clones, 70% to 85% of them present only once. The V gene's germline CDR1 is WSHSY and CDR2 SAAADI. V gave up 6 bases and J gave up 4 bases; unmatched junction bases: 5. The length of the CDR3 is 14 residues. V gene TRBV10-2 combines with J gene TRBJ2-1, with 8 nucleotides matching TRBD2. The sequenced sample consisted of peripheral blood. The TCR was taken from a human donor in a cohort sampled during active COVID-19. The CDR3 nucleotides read TGCGCCAGCAGCGCCGGGGGGGAATACAATGAGCAGTTCTTC. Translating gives CASSAGGEYNEQFF.